One and the same sample provided the 15 T cell receptor beta chains below, sequenced in a study of blood T cell repertoires in COVID-19. This table comes from immunoSEQ multiplex PCR, and its TCRdb copy is limited to in-frame clones, with some not included. The sample consists of approximately 90,000 clones, 80% to 85% of them appearing once. The sequenced sample was peripheral blood. These receptors all come from a woman of 80 years or more with active or convalescent COVID-19.

The genes are TRBV5-1 and TRBJ2-7, with D maybe TRBD2 (6 bases). Per the germline V gene, CDR1 is SGHRS and CDR2 is YFSETQ. The CDR3 has 14 amino acids. V gave up 5 bases and J gave up 2 bases, with 14 bases separating them. The CDR3 protein is CASREGQTPYEQYF. DNA for the CDR3: TGCGCCAGCAGGGAGGGCCAGACCCCCTACGAGCAGTACTTC.

The chain couples TRBV10-3 to TRBJ2-5; 7 nucleotides match TRBD1. Trimming at V came to 4 bases and at J to 0 bases, leaving 2 bases not matched to a gene. Per the germline V gene, CDR1 is ENHRY and CDR2 is SYGVKD. This CDR3 spans 14 amino acids. CDR3 region: CAISAGQNQETQYF. In nucleotides, the CDR3 is TGTGCCATCAGTGCGGGACAGAACCAAGAGACCCAGTACTTC.

This clone was seen only a few times. V is TRBV27 and J is TRBJ1-6; a weak D match, TRBD1 (5 bases). V was shortened by 5 bases and J by 10 bases, with 18 bases between the two germline ends. The CDR3 loop spans 15 amino acids. The V gene's germline CDR1 is MNHEY and CDR2 SMNVEV (reference sequence). This chain's CDR3 is CASSLLGGRESPLHF. CDR3 in DNA: TGTGCCAGCAGTCTCCTCGGGGGAAGGGAATCACCCCTCCACTTT.

The chain combines TRBV7-9 with TRBJ2-5; 14 nucleotides match TRBD2. CDR3 length: 18 amino acids. Germline CDR1 SEHNR, CDR2 FQNEAQ (reference sequence). Unmatched junction bases numbered 11, after V lost 4 bases and J lost 4 bases. For the CDR3, the DNA is TGTGCCAGCAGCTACGCCCCTGGACTAGCGGGAGGTCTAGAGACCCAGTACTTC. Its translation: CASSYAPGLAGGLETQYF.

The gene calls are TRBV5-1 and TRBJ1-1, with 11 bases lining up with TRBD1. CDR1 and CDR2 from the germline V gene are SGHRS and YFSETQ. Trimming removed 3 bases from V and 1 base from J; junction bases left unmatched: 11. CDR3 length: 18 amino acids. The CDR3 nucleotides are TGCGCCAGCAGCTCGGGGCCGGGACAGGGGGTTTCGAACACTGAAGCTTTCTTT. It codes for CASSSGPGQGVSNTEAFF.

Remarks on this clone: The sample contains more than one DNA sequence encoding this CDR3. The CDR3 nucleotides are TGCAGCGTTGGACAGGGAAGCAATCAGCCCCAGCATTTT. Its translation is CSVGQGSNQPQHF. This chain connects TRBV29-1 to TRBJ1-5; 7 nucleotides agree with TRBD1. V lost 4 bases to trimming and J lost 1 base; unmatched junction nucleotides: 1. Germline V gene data show CDR1 as SQVTM and CDR2 as ANQGSEA. The CDR3 sequence is 13 residues long.

Ten or more counts support this clone. The chain uses TRBV7-9 and TRBJ1-4, with 7 positions matching TRBD1. Germline V CDR1 and CDR2: SEHNR, FQNEAQ (reference sequence). The CDR3 loop spans 14 amino acids. Trimming at V came to 5 bases and at J to 7 bases, leaving 7 bases not matched to a gene. CDR3 region: CASSLLGQPEKLFF. CDR3 nucleotides: TGTGCCAGCAGCCTGCTGGGACAGCCTGAAAAACTGTTTTTT.

The rearrangement joins TRBV4-2 to TRBJ2-2; 7 bases match TRBD2. The CDR3 is 14 amino acids. CDR1 is LGHNA, CDR2 YNFKEQ, per germline. V shed 6 bases and J 1 base; nucleotides not matched to a gene: 2. The CDR3 here is CASRPGGNTGELFF. The CDR3 bases are TGTGCCAGCAGACCGGGAGGGAACACCGGGGAGCTGTTTTTT.

V gene TRBV5-1 combines with J gene TRBJ2-1, with 8 bases that match TRBD2. V was clipped by 5 bases and J by 5 bases; unmatched bases: 6. CDR1 and CDR2 from the germline V gene are SGHRS and YFSETQ. The CDR3 is 14 amino acids. In DNA form, the CDR3 reads TGCGCCAGCAGTGTAGCGGGGACACACAATGAGCAGTTCTTC. Translation: CASSVAGTHNEQFF. The whole variable domain, remainder taken from reference TRBV5-1 and TRBJ2-1, is KAGVTQTPRYLIKTRGQQVTLSCSPISGHRSVSWYQQTPGQGLQFLFEYFSETQRNKGNFPGRFSGRQFSNSRSEMNVSTLELGDSALYLCASSVAGTHNEQFFGPGTRLTVL.

The chain combines TRBV7-2 with TRBJ1-6; 8 bases map to TRBD1. The J segment lost 7 bases and the V segment lost 0 bases, leaving 5 bases of the junction unmatched. Germline-derived CDR1 and CDR2 are SGHTA and FQGNSA. CDR3 length: 16 amino acids. The chain's CDR3 is CASSLARTGTNSPLHF. The CDR3 region has the DNA TGTGCCAGCAGCTTAGCCCGGACAGGGACCAATTCACCCCTCCACTTT.

The V gene is TRBV11-3, the J gene TRBJ2-7; a weak D match, TRBD1 (5 bases). The CDR3 runs 13 residues. Germline CDR1 is SGHNT and CDR2 is YENEEA. Trimming shortened V by 5 bases and J by 4 bases, and 12 bases separated the two germline ends. The CDR3 here is CASSNRFGYEQYF. CDR3 nucleotides: TGTGCCAGCAGCAACAGGTTCGGATACGAGCAGTACTTC.

The chain joins TRBV4-1 to TRBJ2-1; 15 bases are a match to TRBD2. From germline, CDR1 is MGHRA and CDR2 YSYEKL. The J segment lost 1 base and the V segment lost 3 bases, leaving 7 bases of the junction unmatched. This CDR3 region has 19 residues. For the CDR3, the DNA is TGCGCCAGCAGCCAGCCGGGACTAGCGGGAGGACTATCCTACAATGAGCAGTTCTTC. Protein sequence: CASSQPGLAGGLSYNEQFF.

This chain links TRBV2 with TRBJ2-5; D possibly corresponds to TRBD1 (5 bases). This CDR3 is 14 amino acids long. The V gene's germline CDR1 is SNHLY and CDR2 FYNNEI. V dropped 4 bases and J dropped 2 bases, with 11 bases sitting between them. CDR3 amino acids: CASSGDRFQETQYF. The CDR3 DNA sequence: TGTGCCAGCAGTGGCGACAGATTTCAAGAGACCCAGTACTTC.

J is TRBJ1-2 and V is TRBV4-3; tentative D call: TRBD1 (6 bases). CDR3 size: 17 residues. The V gene's germline CDR1 is LGHNA and CDR2 YSLEER. V dropped 0 bases and J dropped 8 bases, with 22 bases sitting between them. CDR3 region: CASSQDPEGGRVGGYTF. DNA of the CDR3: TGCGCCAGCAGCCAAGATCCCGAGGGGGGGCGAGTAGGGGGCTACACCTTC.

The chain joins TRBV3-1 (or the pseudogene TRBV3-2) to TRBJ2-3; possible D gene TRBD2, 6 bases. The CDR3 length is 13 residues. Germline CDR1 is LGHDT and CDR2 is YNNKEL (reference sequence). Trimming took off 6 bases at V and 1 base at J, with 8 bases between the two ends. CDR3 loop: CASRWGGTDTQYF. DNA for the CDR3: TGTGCCAGCAGATGGGGGGGCACAGATACGCAGTATTTT.